This TCR beta chain was retrieved from a study of blood T cells in healthy people across ages. Study summary: Researchers report that template switching captured about one barcoded beta molecule per two T cells.

This clonotype has just a few counts. Its target is unknown. The V end lost 7 bases, the J end lost 0 bases, and 16 bases lay between the germline ends. This CDR3 has 14 amino acids. Per germline, CDR1 SQVTM and CDR2 ANQGSEA. Study results and limitations: The study regarded diversity estimates from one million T cells as underestimates.

Together with a sample-barcoded 5' primer, a J-beta primer mix was included in a second PCR lasting roughly 7 to 11 cycles. From the 5' RACE reads, TCRdb called clonotypes with MiXCR, one entry per CDR3 protein. The sample has around 1.5 million distinct CDR3 sequences; around 59% are singletons. The TCR comes from a man between 18 and 29 years old in good health. Sequencing was done on a sample of blood. The chain joins TRBV29-1 to TRBJ2-7; D tentatively fits TRBD1 or TRBD2 (5 bases each). The CDR3 DNA sequence: TGCAGCGCGACACGGGACCTAAGCTCCTACGAGCAGTACTTC. Its protein product is CSATRDLSSYEQYF.